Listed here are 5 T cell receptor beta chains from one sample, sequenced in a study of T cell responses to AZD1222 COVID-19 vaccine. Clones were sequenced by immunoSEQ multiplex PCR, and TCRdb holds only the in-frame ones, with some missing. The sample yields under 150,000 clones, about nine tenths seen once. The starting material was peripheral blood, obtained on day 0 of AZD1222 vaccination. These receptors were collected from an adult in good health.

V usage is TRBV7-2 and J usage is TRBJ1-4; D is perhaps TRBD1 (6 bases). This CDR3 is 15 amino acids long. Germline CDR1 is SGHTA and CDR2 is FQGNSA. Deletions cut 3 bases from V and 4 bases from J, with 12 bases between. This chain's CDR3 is CASSFGGQINEKLFF. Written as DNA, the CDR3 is TGTGCCAGCAGCTTCGGGGGGCAGATTAATGAAAAACTGTTTTTT.

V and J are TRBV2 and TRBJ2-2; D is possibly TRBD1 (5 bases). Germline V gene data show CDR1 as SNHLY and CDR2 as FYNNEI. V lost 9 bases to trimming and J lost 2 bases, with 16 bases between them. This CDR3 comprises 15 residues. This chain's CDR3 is CASSPQGGNTGELFF. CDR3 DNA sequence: TGTGCCAGTTCCCCCCAGGGTGGTAACACCGGGGAGCTGTTTTTT.

CDR3 sequence (DNA): TGTGCCAGTAGTAATACATGGAGAAGGGGGTCTTACAATGAGCAGTTCTTC. Protein sequence: CASSNTWRRGSYNEQFF. The rearrangement joins TRBV19 to TRBJ2-1; D perhaps matches TRBD1 (6 bases). Germline V gives CDR1 LNHDA, CDR2 SQIVND (reference sequence). V lost 4 bases and J lost 4, with 20 bases in between. The CDR3 loop spans 17 amino acids.

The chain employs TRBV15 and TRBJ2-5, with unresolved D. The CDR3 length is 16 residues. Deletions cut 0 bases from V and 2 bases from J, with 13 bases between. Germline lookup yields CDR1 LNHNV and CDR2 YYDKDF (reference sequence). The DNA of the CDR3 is TGTGCCACCAGCAGAGATAAGGCGGAGCCTCAAGAGACCCAGTACTTC. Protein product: CATSRDKAEPQETQYF.

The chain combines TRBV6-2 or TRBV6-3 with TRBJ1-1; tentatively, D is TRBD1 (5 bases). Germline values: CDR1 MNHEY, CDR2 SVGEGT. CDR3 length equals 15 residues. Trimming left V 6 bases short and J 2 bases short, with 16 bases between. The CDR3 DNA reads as TGTGCCAGCAGCCACAGGCGAAGACTTAACACTGAAGCTTTCTTT. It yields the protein CASSHRRRLNTEAFF.